This T cell receptor beta chain appears in the sequencing data of a study of early T cells in non-severe SARS-CoV-2 infection. Study-wide context: Chains stayed unpaired after sequencing of bulk RNA from unsorted whole blood.

Study-level points and caveats: In VDJdb matching, anti-spike CD8 responses were favored while private and CD4 specificities went missing.

This clonotype was recorded at least ten times. What it binds is unknown. The CDR3 loop spans 15 amino acids. Germline CDR1 is LGHDT and CDR2 is YNNKEL (reference sequence). Trimming took off 0 bases at V and 1 base at J, with 8 bases between the two ends. The protocol attached unique molecular identifiers to individual cDNA molecules. TCRdb redid the calling of the 5' RACE reads with MiXCR, one entry per CDR3 protein. Of 25,000 to 35,000 distinct CDR3 sequences listed, roughly 4.5% are singletons. The receptor was derived from an adult who was a healthcare worker with PCR-confirmed SARS-CoV-2 infection or an uninfected control (not recorded which). The chain joins TRBV3-1 to TRBJ2-3, with no clear D. The sample consisted of whole blood, taken at baseline. The CDR3: CASSQDIPRTDTQYF. CDR3 coding DNA: TGTGCCAGCAGCCAAGATATTCCCCGCACAGATACGCAGTATTTT.